The 32 T cell receptor beta chains below come from one sample, sequenced in a study of cytomegalovirus exposure and HLA in healthy donors. The table came from immunoSEQ multiplex PCR; TCRdb's copy has only in-frame clones and leaves some out. The data hold about 260,000 clones, with around 90% observed a single time. Sequenced sample: PBMCs. These receptors all stem from a woman aged 25 to 39 in good health and CMV-seronegative.

The count of this clone is one. CDR3 nucleotide sequence: TGTGCCAGCGCCCACGCCGGGACAGGCTACTCCTACGAGCAGTACTTC. Amino acids: CASAHAGTGYSYEQYF. The chain joins TRBV13 to TRBJ2-7; TRBD1 matches 8 bases. The CDR3 runs to 16 residues. Germline trimming cut 8 bases from V and 0 bases from J; bases unmatched to any gene: 12. Germline-derived CDR1 and CDR2 are PRHDT and FYEKMQ (reference sequence).

With regard to this clone: Other DNA sequences in this sample translate to the same CDR3. The rearrangement uses TRBV18 and TRBJ2-3; D is undetermined. CDR3 length: 13 amino acids. V lost 3 bases, J lost 2 bases, and 6 bases lay in between. CDR1 is KGHSH, CDR2 LQKENI, per germline. For the CDR3, the DNA is TGTGCCAGCTCACCTTTAGTCACAGATACGCAGTATTTT. Its protein is CASSPLVTDTQYF. The whole variable domain, remainder taken from reference TRBV18 and TRBJ2-3, is NAGVMQNPRHLVRRRGQEARLRCSPMKGHSHVYWYRQLPEEGLKFMVYLQKENIIDESGMPKERFSAEFPKEGPSILRIQQVVRGDSAAYFCASSPLVTDTQYFGPGTRLTVL.

V and J are TRBV7-3 and TRBJ1-1; D possibly corresponds to TRBD1 (6 bases). V lost 4 bases, J lost 5 bases, and 11 bases lay in between. CDR1 is SGHTA and CDR2 is FQGTGA in the germline V gene. This CDR3 spans 13 amino acids. Here the CDR3 reads CASSWGRETEAFF. The CDR3, as DNA: TGTGCCAGCAGCTGGGGGCGGGAGACTGAAGCTTTCTTT.

This clone is a singleton in its sample. This rearrangement joins TRBV29-1 to TRBJ2-3; 8 bases are shared with TRBD1. The CDR3 loop spans 13 amino acids. From germline, CDR1 is SQVTM and CDR2 ANQGSEA. After removal of 5 bases from V and 5 bases from J, the junction contained 6 bases not matched to a gene. In DNA form, the CDR3 reads TGCAGCGTTTTTGACAGGGGAGGAGATACGCAGTATTTT. Translation gives CSVFDRGGDTQYF.

The J gene is TRBJ2-3, the V gene TRBV7-3; D uncertain. This CDR3 has 14 amino acids. Germline loops: CDR1 SGHTA, CDR2 FQGTGA. Trimming stripped 0 bases from V and 2 bases from J, with 6 bases between. The CDR3 sequence is CASSLTALTDTQYF. Written as DNA, the CDR3 is TGTGCCAGCAGCTTAACGGCCCTCACAGATACGCAGTATTTT.

This clone appeared once. The chain is built from TRBV30 and TRBJ2-7; D not resolved. This CDR3 is built from 13 residues. Germline V gives CDR1 GTSNPN, CDR2 SVGIG (reference sequence). V shed 1 base and J shed 2 bases, with 9 bases lying between them. CDR3 bases: TGTGCCTGGAGTGACGGACCAGCCTACGAGCAGTACTTC. Residues: CAWSDGPAYEQYF.

The rearrangement links TRBV4-3 to TRBJ1-5; D gene unclear. V shed 5 bases and J shed 4 bases, with 15 bases lying between them. The CDR3 extends over 15 amino acids. Germline CDR1 reads LGHNA; CDR2 reads YSLEER. CDR3 loop: CASSYNRGPNQPQHF. The CDR3 nucleotides read TGCGCCAGCAGCTATAACCGAGGGCCGAATCAGCCCCAGCATTTT.

The CDR3 DNA follows: TGTGCCAGCAGCCCCTCGAGTGCCGGGGAGCTGTTTTTT. Protein product: CASSPSSAGELFF. This chain joins TRBV7-3 and TRBJ2-2; D gene uncertain. CDR1 is SGHTA, CDR2 FQGTGA, per germline. V was clipped by 5 bases and J by 6 bases, with 10 bases between them. The CDR3 length is 13 residues.

The chain has TRBV28 and TRBJ2-4; 9 bases agree with TRBD1. CDR3 length: 18 amino acids. V trimming: 7 bases; J trimming: 9 bases; junction bases outside the gene matches: 22. The V gene's germline CDR1 is MDHEN and CDR2 SYDVKM. As DNA, the CDR3 is TGTGCCAGCACCCTGGATGCCCGGGACAGGGTAAAATCTAGCATTCAGTACTTC. It is translated as CASTLDARDRVKSSIQYF.

The chain has TRBV11-3 and TRBJ2-7; 7 bases align to TRBD2. The length of the CDR3 is 16 residues. The junction had 14 bases not matched to a gene; V was cut back by 5 bases and J by 4 bases. Looked up from germline, CDR1 is SGHNT and CDR2 is YENEEA. CDR3 sequence reads: CASSPYVGEGQYEQYF. Written as DNA, the CDR3 is TGTGCCAGCAGCCCATACGTGGGGGAGGGCCAATACGAGCAGTACTTC.

This clone was counted a few times. The V and J genes are TRBV4-2 and TRBJ2-7; D is uncertain. CDR3 size: 15 residues. Germline CDR1 is LGHNA and CDR2 is YNFKEQ. V lost 5 bases and J 3 bases, leaving 17 bases between the germline ends. This CDR3 is CASSSTARSLYEQYF. CDR3 bases: TGTGCCAGCAGCTCCACGGCCCGGTCCCTCTACGAGCAGTACTTC.

The chain employs TRBV5-1 and TRBJ2-1; D is possibly TRBD1 or TRBD2 (5 bases each). Trimming took 2 bases from V and 12 from J, leaving 12 bases between them. Germline CDR1 is SGHRS and CDR2 is YFSETQ. CDR3 length: 12 amino acids. The CDR3 DNA follows: TGCGCCAGCAGCTTCGACGGGACGGTGCAGTTCTTC. It translates to CASSFDGTVQFF.

This clone was counted a few times. The rearrangement uses TRBV7-8 and TRBJ2-7; D is unclear. The CDR3 is 13 residues long. Deletions cut 0 bases from V and 3 bases from J, with 6 bases between. Germline V CDR1 and CDR2: SGHVS, FQNEAQ. CDR3 sequence: CASSLARSYEQYF. CDR3 in DNA: TGTGCCAGCAGCTTAGCTAGAAGCTACGAGCAGTACTTC.

The chain links TRBV5-1 to TRBJ2-7, with a weak D call TRBD2 (5 bases). Germline V gene data show CDR1 as SGHRS and CDR2 as YFSETQ. The CDR3 is made up of 13 amino acids. Trimming took 6 bases from V and 5 from J, leaving 15 bases between them. The DNA of the CDR3 is TGCGCCAGCAAATCTTTAGGGAGCAACGAGCAGTACTTC. Translating it yields CASKSLGSNEQYF.

The rearrangement joins TRBV6-1 to TRBJ2-2; D perhaps matches TRBD1 (5 bases). Germline CDR1 and CDR2: MNHNS and SASEGT. CDR3 length equals 12 residues. V was cut by 7 bases and J by 6 bases, with 9 bases left in between. The CDR3 protein is CASNQGPGELFF. The CDR3 nucleotides are TGTGCCAGCAACCAGGGTCCCGGGGAGCTGTTTTTT.

The CDR3 sequence: CASVQGVEQYF. The CDR3 bases are TGTGCCAGCGTACAGGGGGTCGAGCAGTACTTC. V usage is TRBV2 and J usage is TRBJ2-7; 8 bases align to TRBD1. This CDR3 spans 11 amino acids. V trimming: 8 bases; J trimming: 6 bases; junction bases outside the gene matches: 3. Germline CDR1 is SNHLY and CDR2 is FYNNEI.

This clone was observed a single time. The chain has TRBV29-1 and TRBJ2-5; 9 bases match TRBD1. Germline V CDR1 and CDR2: SQVTM, ANQGSEA. After removal of 7 bases from V and 7 bases from J, the junction contained 4 bases not matched to a gene. This CDR3 has 11 amino acids. This CDR3 reads CSGMTGGTQYF. In DNA form, the CDR3 reads TGCAGCGGCATGACAGGGGGGACCCAGTACTTC.

The V gene is TRBV15, the J gene TRBJ2-7; D might be TRBD1 (6 bases). The CDR3 has 14 amino acids. Germline lookup yields CDR1 LNHNV and CDR2 YYDKDF (reference sequence). V dropped 0 bases and J dropped 3 bases, with 9 bases sitting between them. The CDR3 spells CATSRDRGFYEQYF. The CDR3, as DNA: TGTGCCACCAGCAGAGACAGGGGCTTCTACGAGCAGTACTTC.

On this clone: Other DNA sequences in this sample translate to the same CDR3. DNA for the CDR3: TGTGCCAGCAGTTCCGGGACTATGCACGGCTACACCTTC. Residues: CASSSGTMHGYTF. The chain links TRBV27 to TRBJ1-2, with D possibly matching TRBD1 (5 bases). V dropped 4 bases and J dropped 8 bases, with 14 bases sitting between them. The CDR3 is 13 residues long. CDR1 is MNHEY and CDR2 is SMNVEV in the germline V gene (reference sequence).

The chain couples TRBV2 to TRBJ2-3; 7 bases line up with TRBD2. The CDR3 sequence is 15 residues long. The germline CDR1 and CDR2 sequences are SNHLY and FYNNEI. The junction had 9 bases not matched to a gene; V was cut back by 5 bases and J by 4 bases. The chain's CDR3 is CASSSSGLGADTQYF. CDR3 bases: TGTGCCAGCAGTTCTAGCGGCCTCGGAGCAGATACGCAGTATTTT. Drawing the rest from reference TRBV2 and TRBJ2-3, the complete variable domain is EPEVTQTPSHQVTQMGQEVILRCVPISNHLYFYWYRQILGQKVEFLVSFYNNEISEKSEIFDDQFSVERPDGSNFTLKIRSTKLEDSAMYFCASSSSGLGADTQYFGPGTRLTVL.

The chain carries TRBV9 and TRBJ1-2, with D possibly being TRBD1 (6 bases). The germline V gene has CDR1 SGDLS and CDR2 YYNGEE. V shed 0 bases and J shed 1 base, with 16 bases lying between them. There are 17 residues in the CDR3. CDR3 bases: TGTGCCAGCAGCGTAGAGGAGGGGGGCAGTTTTAACTATGGCTACACCTTC. This sequence encodes CASSVEEGGSFNYGYTF. The full variable domain, with the rest looked up from reference TRBV9 and TRBJ1-2, is DSGVTQTPKHLITATGQRVTLRCSPRSGDLSVYWYQQSLDQGLQFLIQYYNGEERAKGNILERFSAQQFPDLHSELNLSSLELGDSALYFCASSVEEGGSFNYGYTFGSGTRLTVV.

The V and J genes are TRBV7-3 and TRBJ2-7; tentatively, D is TRBD2 (6 bases). Trimming removed 5 bases from V and 6 bases from J, with 23 bases in between. The V gene's germline CDR1 is SGHTA and CDR2 FQGTGA. This CDR3 is 16 amino acids long. CDR3 DNA: TGTGCCAGCAGCCCCTCCGAGGGACTTACATCGGGCGAGCAGTACTTC. Translating gives CASSPSEGLTSGEQYF.

This rearrangement joins TRBV28 to TRBJ1-5; no firm D call. The germline V gene encodes CDR1 MDHEN and CDR2 SYDVKM. The CDR3 is 17 amino acids. The V gene lost 1 base and the J gene lost 2 bases, with 15 bases spanning the gap. The CDR3 DNA is TGTGCCAGCAGTTTATACCCGGCGGGAGTGGGCAATCAGCCCCAGCATTTT. Protein sequence: CASSLYPAGVGNQPQHF.

V is TRBV6-5 and J is TRBJ2-5; TRBD2 matches at 7 bases. V shed 3 bases and J 1 base; nucleotides not matched to a gene: 2. Germline-derived CDR1 and CDR2 are MNHEY and SVGAGI. The CDR3 is made up of 14 amino acids. The CDR3: CASSYSSGQETQYF. The CDR3 coding sequence is TGTGCCAGCAGTTATTCTAGCGGCCAAGAGACCCAGTACTTC.

The chain joins TRBV2 to TRBJ2-5; tentatively, D is TRBD1 (7 bases). CDR1 is SNHLY and CDR2 is FYNNEI in the germline V gene. Trimming cost V 3 bases and J 4 bases, with 15 bases left between them. CDR3 length equals 15 residues. The chain's CDR3 is CASSEARGVVETQYF. The CDR3 DNA follows: TGTGCCAGCAGTGAGGCCAGGGGGGTTGTAGAGACCCAGTACTTC.

The chain couples TRBV28 to TRBJ2-1; possibly TRBD1 for D (7 bases). Deletions cut 4 bases from V and 6 bases from J, with 16 bases between. Germline V gene lookup returns CDR1 MDHEN and CDR2 SYDVKM. This CDR3 is built from 15 residues. The CDR3 DNA follows: TGTGCCAGCAGTTCCGGGACAGAGACTAGCAATGAGCAGTTCTTC. The encoded protein is CASSSGTETSNEQFF. The whole variable domain, filled in from reference TRBV28 and TRBJ2-1, reads DVKVTQSSRYLVKRTGEKVFLECVQDMDHENMFWYRQDPGLGLRLIYFSYDVKMKEKGDIPEGYSVSREKKERFSLILESASTNQTSMYLCASSSGTETSNEQFFGPGTRLTVL.

This clone was detected a few times. The chain combines TRBV25-1 with TRBJ1-3; D is uncertain. The CDR3 has 11 residues. CDR1 is MGHDK and CDR2 is SYGVNS in the germline V gene. Trimming cost V 6 bases and J 7 bases, with 7 bases left between them. CDR3 in amino acids: CASSADNTIYF. Written as DNA, the CDR3 is TGTGCCAGCAGCGCCGACAACACCATATATTTT.

This clone was seen a few times. The chain carries TRBV27 and TRBJ2-1, with D unresolved. Germline CDR1 is MNHEY and CDR2 is SMNVEV (reference sequence). Trimming took 5 bases from V and 3 from J, leaving 11 bases between them. The CDR3 spans 14 residues. For the CDR3, the DNA is TGTGCCAGCAGTAAACCCAACAGCTACAATGAGCAGTTCTTC. Translating it yields CASSKPNSYNEQFF.

The CDR3 protein is CASSHGQGSYEQYF. In DNA, the CDR3 is TGTGCCAGCAGCCACGGACAGGGGAGCTACGAGCAGTACTTC. The chain links TRBV7-2 to TRBJ2-7; the match to TRBD1 covers 9 bases. V shed 5 bases, J shed 3 bases, and the junction held 5 bases outside the gene matches. The CDR3 length is 14 residues. Germline CDR1 SGHTA, CDR2 FQGNSA. Looking up the rest from reference TRBV7-2 and TRBJ2-7 gives the full variable domain: GAGVSQSPSNKVTEKGKDVELRCDPISGHTALYWYRQSLGQGLEFLIYFQGNSAPDKSGLPSDRFSAERTGGSVSTLTIQRTQQEDSAVYLCASSHGQGSYEQYFGPGTRLTVT.

The chain couples TRBV5-1 to TRBJ2-7; maybe TRBD2 (6 bases). The germline V gene encodes CDR1 SGHRS and CDR2 YFSETQ. The V gene lost 2 bases and the J gene lost 4 bases, with 10 bases spanning the gap. There are 13 residues in the CDR3. The CDR3 reads CASSLTRGYEQYF. The CDR3 nucleotides read TGCGCCAGCAGCTTAACCCGGGGGTACGAGCAGTACTTC.

The chain is built from TRBV6-5 and TRBJ1-1; 8 nucleotides agree with TRBD1. The CDR3 consists of 12 residues. Germline lookup yields CDR1 MNHEY and CDR2 SVGAGI. Trimming cost V 4 bases and J 11 bases; bases outside gene matches: 6. The CDR3 spells CASSSLTGDAFF. In nucleotides, the CDR3 is TGTGCCAGCAGTTCGTTGACAGGGGACGCTTTCTTT.

The chain carries TRBV10-3 and TRBJ1-2; 8 bases map to TRBD1. The CDR3 spans 13 residues. Germline loops: CDR1 ENHRY, CDR2 SYGVKD. Trimming at V came to 3 bases and at J to 8 bases, leaving 5 bases not matched to a gene. CDR3 DNA sequence: TGTGCCATCAGTGATCAGGGGGCGGCGGGCTACACCTTC. Its translation is CAISDQGAAGYTF.